Included here is one T cell receptor (beta chain) sequence, with context. The data stem from a study of cytomegalovirus exposure and HLA in healthy donors. The CDR3 loop spans 15 amino acids. Germline CDR1 reads SGDLS; CDR2 reads YYNGEE. V lost 1 base and J 5 bases, leaving 12 bases between the germline ends. Vbeta (60) and Jbeta (13) primers were used in the PCR. Here immunoSEQ multiplex PCR was the method, and the copy in TCRdb shows in-frame clones only, minus some. The top ten clones hold 5% to 7% of a sample with around 180,000 clones, 60% to 85% of them seen once. This receptor was taken from a man aged 40-49 years in good health and CMV-seronegative. The sequencing sample was made of PBMCs. V and J are TRBV9 and TRBJ1-4; unclear D gene. Here the CDR3 reads CASSVHIGGNEKLFF. In DNA form, the CDR3 reads TGTGCCAGCAGCGTACACATAGGAGGGAATGAAAAACTGTTTTTT.